This T cell receptor (beta chain) stems from a study of blood T cell repertoires in COVID-19. The overall study: Acute and convalescent COVID-19 samples came from the United States, Italy and Spain. Nucleic acid was either cDNA or gDNA, and it came from T cells, B-cell-depleted T cells, or PBMCs.

Methods used by the authors: Amplification of reference gene primers provided the estimated nucleated cell counts. The data were produced by immunoSEQ multiplex PCR, yet TCRdb's version contains in-frame clones alone and is incomplete. Clone size and V and J calls were adopted from that table, with D and trimming inferred from the DNA. The sample consists of around 25,000 clones, 75% to 95% of them appearing once. The CDR3 is 14 amino acids. Trimming shortened V by 0 bases and J by 2 bases, and 4 bases separated the two germline ends. Germline V gives CDR1 LNHNV, CDR2 YYDKDF (reference sequence). The clonotype originates from a human donor with active COVID-19. The donor label of this sample is uncertain. The sample was peripheral blood. The chain uses TRBV15 and TRBJ2-2; D gene uncertain. CDR3 nucleotides: TGTGCCACCAGCAGAGATTATAACACCGGGGAGCTGTTTTTT. This gives the protein CATSRDYNTGELFF.